This T cell receptor (beta chain) was sequenced in a study of tumor-infiltrating lymphocytes in localized non-small cell lung cancer. Study-wide background: Several tumor histologies, both smoking statuses, and some post-neoadjuvant chemotherapy samples were included. Each patient gave resected tumor and non-adjacent uninvolved lung tissue. Broader study findings: Immunotypes IM1 and IM2 had similar TCR-derived T-cell fractions. Different pieces of the same tissue went to different assays, confounding technical variation with intratumor heterogeneity.

This clone was seen a few times. Its antigen is currently unknown. Germline CDR1 and CDR2: GTSNPN and SVGIG (reference sequence). Between the trimmed V and J ends, which lost 3 bases and 3 bases, there was a span of 17 bases. This CDR3 is built from 15 residues. Only in-frame clones appear in the TCRdb table, and some are missing; sequencing was by immunoSEQ multiplex PCR. Of roughly 15,000 clones listed, about 75% were seen once; the top ten hold 4.1%. The TCR originated in a human donor with non-small cell lung cancer. This rearrangement joins TRBV30 to TRBJ1-1, with D perhaps matching TRBD1 (5 bases). The sample comprised lung tumor tissue. Here the CDR3 DNA reads TGTGCCTGGAGGGGGGGGATGGGCCCTTACACTGAAGCTTTCTTT. Its protein product is CAWRGGMGPYTEAFF.